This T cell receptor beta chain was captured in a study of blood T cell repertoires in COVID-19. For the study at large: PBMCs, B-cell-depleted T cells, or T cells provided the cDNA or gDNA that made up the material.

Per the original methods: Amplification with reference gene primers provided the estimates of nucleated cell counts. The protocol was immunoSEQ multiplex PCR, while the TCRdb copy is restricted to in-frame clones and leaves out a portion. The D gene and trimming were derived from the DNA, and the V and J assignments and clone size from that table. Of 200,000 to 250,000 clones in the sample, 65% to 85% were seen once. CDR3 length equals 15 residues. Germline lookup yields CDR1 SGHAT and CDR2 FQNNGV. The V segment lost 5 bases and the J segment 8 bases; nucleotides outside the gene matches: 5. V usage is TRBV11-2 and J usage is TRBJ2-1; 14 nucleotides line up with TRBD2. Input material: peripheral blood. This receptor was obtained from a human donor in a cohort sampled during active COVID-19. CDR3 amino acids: CASSPTSGGGHEQFF. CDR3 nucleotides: TGTGCCAGCAGCCCGACTAGCGGGGGGGGTCATGAGCAGTTCTTC.